The next 25 T cell receptor beta chains were all read from a single sample in a study of response to subunit inactivated influenza vaccine. TCRdb re-called the RT-PCR reads with MiXCR, one entry per CDR3 protein. Here the sample spans 450,000 to 500,000 distinct CDR3 sequences, approximately 11% being singletons. The sample here was PBMCs from blood, taken roughly 6 weeks after vaccination. These receptors all stem from a man aged 50 to 59 who received an inactivated influenza vaccine.

The chain combines TRBV28 with TRBJ2-7; D is tentatively TRBD1 or TRBD2 (5 bases each). There are 16 residues in the CDR3. The ends were cut back, 3 bases at V and 3 bases at J, with 18 bases in the middle. Germline V gives CDR1 MDHEN, CDR2 SYDVKM. The CDR3 bases are TGTGCCAGCAGTTTCTCGGTAGGGACGAACTACTACGAGCAGTACTTC. This gives the protein CASSFSVGTNYYEQYF.

This clonotype was recorded many times. The rearrangement links TRBV7-2 to TRBJ2-1; TRBD1 might be the D (8 bases). Germline CDR1 reads SGHTA; CDR2 reads FQGNSA. V gave up 5 bases and J gave up 12 bases, with 23 bases separating them. The CDR3 is made up of 15 amino acids. The CDR3, as DNA: TGTGCCAGCAGCCCAACGTACAGGGGGGGGAGGATGCAGTTCTTC. This codes for CASSPTYRGGRMQFF.

This chain links TRBV5-1 with TRBJ2-1; D is undetermined. Trimming removed 1 base at V and 1 base at J, with 12 bases between. CDR3 length equals 16 residues. CDR1 is SGHRS, CDR2 YFSETQ, per germline. Here the CDR3 reads CASSLWASLSYNEQFF. DNA of the CDR3: TGCGCCAGCAGCTTGTGGGCTAGTCTTTCCTACAATGAGCAGTTCTTC.

This chain uses TRBV11-2 with TRBJ2-2; the D is unclear. In germline, CDR1 is SGHAT, CDR2 FQNNGV. CDR3 length: 13 amino acids. The ends were cut back, 4 bases at V and 6 bases at J, with 9 bases in the middle. The CDR3, as DNA: TGTGCCAGCAGCTCGAATTTGGCCGGGGAGCTGTTTTTT. It is translated as CASSSNLAGELFF.

This clonotype has only a few counts. V gene TRBV20-1 combines with J gene TRBJ2-7; 10 nucleotides match TRBD1. The CDR3 sequence is 11 residues long. Germline V gene data show CDR1 as DFQATT and CDR2 as SNEGSKA (reference sequence). The CDR3 region has the DNA TGCAGGGGGGACAGGGGCGCCGAGCAGTACTTC. Translated, it gives CRGDRGAEQYF.

This rearrangement joins TRBV4-3 to TRBJ1-6, with TRBD1 identical over 9 bases. The ends lost 4 bases at V and 10 bases at J; junction bases unmatched: 8. Germline-derived CDR1 and CDR2 are LGHNA and YSLEER. CDR3 length equals 15 residues. The CDR3 reads CASSRGQGFGSPLHF. The CDR3 bases are TGCGCCAGCAGCCGTGGACAGGGGTTTGGGTCACCCCTCCACTTT.

This chain connects TRBV19 to TRBJ1-4; possibly TRBD1 for D (5 bases). The germline V gene has CDR1 LNHDA and CDR2 SQIVND (reference sequence). V was trimmed by 6 bases and J by 8 bases, leaving 13 bases between them. The CDR3 runs 13 residues. CDR3 DNA: TGTGCCAGTAGCCAGGGAGGTGGCGAAAAACTGTTTTTT. This translates into CASSQGGGEKLFF.

At least ten counts were recorded for this clonotype. The V and J genes are TRBV6-1 and TRBJ2-2; D is perhaps TRBD2 (7 bases). V dropped 6 bases and J dropped 5 bases, with 16 bases sitting between them. Germline CDR1 MNHNS, CDR2 SASEGT. The length of the CDR3 is 15 residues. The CDR3 sequence is CASRVAGEGTGELFF. The CDR3 DNA follows: TGTGCCAGCAGGGTCGCAGGGGAGGGGACCGGGGAGCTGTTTTTT.

The V gene is TRBV4-2, the J gene TRBJ2-1; 8 bases fit TRBD2. The CDR3 covers 18 residues. Germline trimming cut 4 bases from V and 3 bases from J; bases unmatched to any gene: 14. Germline values: CDR1 LGHNA, CDR2 YNFKEQ. The CDR3 loop is CASSRGEGWRGDYNEQFF. DNA for the CDR3: TGTGCCAGCAGCCGAGGGGAGGGGTGGCGGGGGGACTACAATGAGCAGTTCTTC.

This clonotype was detected a few times. This chain connects TRBV27 to TRBJ2-2; D could derive from TRBD1 or TRBD2 (6 bases each). Germline V gene lookup returns CDR1 MNHEY and CDR2 SMNVEV (reference sequence). V lost 5 bases and J lost 1, with 17 bases in between. CDR3 length: 17 residues. The DNA for the CDR3 is TGTGCCAGCAGTCCCATTGGGGGGCCCCTGAACACCGGGGAGCTGTTTTTT. Its translation is CASSPIGGPLNTGELFF.

V is TRBV11-2 and J is TRBJ2-3; perhaps TRBD1 as D (5 bases). The CDR3 is 15 residues long. Looked up from germline, CDR1 is SGHAT and CDR2 is FQNNGV. V dropped 5 bases and J dropped 3 bases, with 15 bases sitting between them. The CDR3 nucleotides read TGTGCCAGCAGCCCCCCCCAGGGAAGAACAGATACGCAGTATTTT. Translated, it gives CASSPPQGRTDTQYF.

This clonotype turned up a few times. V is TRBV12-3 or TRBV12-4 and J is TRBJ2-3, with D perhaps TRBD2 (6 bases). The CDR3 totals 16 residues. V shed 1 base and J shed 0 bases, with 11 bases lying between them. The CDR3 loop reads CASSLGGVLSTDTQYF. The CDR3 nucleotides are TGTGCCAGCAGTTTAGGGGGGGTCCTTAGCACAGATACGCAGTATTTT.

The chain has TRBV20-1 and TRBJ1-1, with D hard to call. Germline V CDR1 and CDR2: DFQATT, SNEGSKA (reference sequence). CDR3 length: 14 residues. Trimming cost V 2 bases and J 1 base, with 11 bases left between them. The CDR3 region is CSARSWVRNTEAFF. The CDR3 DNA reads TGCAGTGCTAGATCTTGGGTCAGGAACACTGAAGCTTTCTTT.

This clonotype has a count of ten or more. This chain joins TRBV5-1 and TRBJ2-3, with D maybe TRBD2 (5 bases). The CDR3 length is 14 residues. CDR1 and CDR2 from the germline V gene are SGHRS and YFSETQ. Trimming cost V 0 bases and J 7 bases, with 12 bases left between them. The CDR3 loop is CASSLGRLWNTQYF. DNA for the CDR3: TGCGCCAGCAGCTTGGGGAGGCTTTGGAATACGCAGTATTTT.

The chain is built from TRBV12-3 or TRBV12-4 and TRBJ2-1; 8 nucleotides agree with TRBD2. The CDR3 contains 16 residues. V trimming: 4 bases; J trimming: 4 bases; junction bases outside the gene matches: 9. CDR3 amino acids: CASSSSGGGTYNEQFF. The CDR3 nucleotides are TGTGCCAGCAGTTCTTCAGGCGGGGGGACATACAATGAGCAGTTCTTC.

This clonotype was detected ten times or more. This chain connects TRBV27 to TRBJ2-6; 8 positions match TRBD1. The CDR3 is 16 residues long. The germline V gene has CDR1 MNHEY and CDR2 SMNVEV (reference sequence). J gave up 2 bases and V 5 bases, and 5 bases lay outside the gene matches. The CDR3: CASSIQGVAGANVLTF. The CDR3, as DNA: TGTGCCAGCAGTATACAGGGGGTAGCTGGGGCCAACGTCCTGACTTTC.

This sequence joins TRBV12-3 or TRBV12-4 and TRBJ1-6, with 10 bases identical to TRBD1. The CDR3 extends over 14 amino acids. J gave up 8 bases and V 3 bases, and 1 base lay outside the gene matches. CDR3 amino acids: CASSLGTGDSPLHF. The CDR3 DNA follows: TGTGCCAGCAGTTTGGGGACAGGGGATTCACCCCTCCACTTT.

This clonotype has only a few counts. The V gene is TRBV12-3 or TRBV12-4, the J gene TRBJ2-4; TRBD1 is a possible D gene (5 bases). This CDR3 contains 12 residues. V lost 10 bases to trimming and J lost 8 bases, with 15 bases between them. The CDR3 loop is CATSNQGYIQYF. The CDR3 DNA sequence: TGTGCCACTTCCAACCAGGGTTACATTCAGTACTTC.

This clonotype was seen only a few times. The V gene is TRBV5-1, the J gene TRBJ2-7, with D possibly matching TRBD1 (8 bases). Germline assignment: CDR1 SGHRS and CDR2 YFSETQ. This CDR3 has 13 amino acids. V dropped 3 bases and J dropped 10 bases, with 17 bases sitting between them. The CDR3 spells CASSSTGEGDQYF. The CDR3 region has the DNA TGCGCCAGCAGCTCGACAGGGGAGGGCGACCAGTACTTC.

This clonotype was observed many times. The genes are TRBV10-3 and TRBJ1-1; no firm D call. V lost 4 bases to trimming and J lost 1 base, with 13 bases between them. The CDR3 is 15 residues long. The V gene's germline CDR1 is ENHRY and CDR2 SYGVKD. In DNA form, the CDR3 reads TGTGCCATCAGTGGAGCGGTAGGGCGGAACACTGAAGCTTTCTTT. Protein sequence: CAISGAVGRNTEAFF.

This clonotype has at least ten counts. The chain uses TRBV4-3 and TRBJ2-5; 7 bases match TRBD1. The germline CDR1 and CDR2 sequences are LGHNA and YSLEER. Losses at the gene ends were 0 bases for V and 4 bases for J; bases not matched to a gene: 5. The CDR3 consists of 15 residues. This chain's CDR3 is CASSQEDRALETQYF. Here the CDR3 DNA reads TGCGCCAGCAGCCAAGAAGACAGGGCATTAGAGACCCAGTACTTC.

About this clonotype itself: This may stem from a read error, because a much larger clone lies one nucleotide away. This chain connects TRBV28 to TRBJ2-7; 9 bases match TRBD1. The length of the CDR3 is 15 residues. Germline V gene sequence: CDR1 MDHEN, CDR2 SYDVKM. Trimming removed 6 bases from V and 3 bases from J; junction bases left unmatched: 9. CDR3 nucleotide sequence: TGTGCCAGCAGGGCGGGACAGGGTAGGATCTACGAGCAGTACTTC. It codes for CASRAGQGRIYEQYF.

This clonotype showed up many times. This chain links TRBV27 with TRBJ2-3; 13 positions agree with TRBD2. V lost 2 bases and J lost 10; bases outside the gene matches: 6. The germline V gene encodes CDR1 MNHEY and CDR2 SMNVEV (reference sequence). This CDR3 has 15 residues. The CDR3 protein is CASSLPLAGGLPQYF. The CDR3 DNA follows: TGTGCCAGCAGTTTACCACTAGCGGGGGGGCTGCCGCAGTATTTT.

This clonotype was counted ten times or more. V is TRBV29-1 and J is TRBJ2-5, with 12 bases identical to TRBD2. There are 17 residues in the CDR3. CDR1 is SQVTM, CDR2 ANQGSEA, per germline. The V and J ends lost 0 bases and 7 bases, in that order; junction bases with no gene match: 12. The CDR3 DNA follows: TGCAGCGTTGAAGATGGACTAGCGGGATACCAATTTGGGACCCAGTACTTC. Residues: CSVEDGLAGYQFGTQYF.

This clonotype was seen ten or more times. The chain is built from TRBV12-3 or TRBV12-4 and TRBJ2-1, with 9 nucleotides matching TRBD1. This CDR3 contains 13 residues. V was pared by 3 bases and J by 13 bases, with 7 bases of the junction left unmatched. In DNA, the CDR3 is TGTGCCAGCAGTTTTACAGGGGGCGTTAGTCAGTTCTTC. Translated: CASSFTGGVSQFF.